The rows below give T cell receptor beta chains drawn from one sample of a study of blood T cell repertoires in COVID-19. Some clones are missing from TCRdb's copy, which holds only in-frame ones; the method was immunoSEQ multiplex PCR. Of 430,000 or so clones listed, approximately 90% are singletons. The sequenced material came from PBMCs or T cells enriched from blood (not recorded which). The receptors originated from a woman aged 40 to 49 who had recovered from COVID-19. Each CDR3 is given without its conserved first and last residue.

cdr3_aa: ASSLTGSNSYNEQF
v_call: TRBV5-1
j_call: TRBJ2-1

cdr3_aa: ASSAGHLNTEAF
v_call: TRBV25-1
j_call: TRBJ1-1

cdr3_aa: ASSSATGHKLF
v_call: TRBV7-9
j_call: TRBJ1-4

cdr3_aa: ASRSTGGTEKLF
v_call: TRBV5-1
j_call: TRBJ1-4

cdr3_aa: SVESVLDADTQY
v_call: TRBV29-1
j_call: TRBJ2-3

cdr3_aa: AWSSGLQATDTQY
v_call: TRBV30
j_call: TRBJ2-3

cdr3_aa: ASSLVGLSGIYDTQY
v_call: TRBV7-9
j_call: TRBJ2-3

cdr3_aa: AINGQGNTEAF
v_call: TRBV10-3
j_call: TRBJ1-1

cdr3_aa: ATSRERLAGVSQETQY
v_call: TRBV15
j_call: TRBJ2-5

cdr3_aa: ASSLETGGNTIY
v_call: TRBV7-9
j_call: TRBJ1-3

cdr3_aa: ASSLGVSGRSEQY
v_call: TRBV7-9
j_call: TRBJ2-7

cdr3_aa: AWSGTGLNTEAF
v_call: TRBV30
j_call: TRBJ1-1

cdr3_aa: ATFRASGRALRYEQY
v_call: TRBV28
j_call: TRBJ2-7

cdr3_aa: ASSSSWGEKTQPQH
v_call: TRBV27
j_call: TRBJ1-5

cdr3_aa: ASDEQVNSPLH
v_call: TRBV28
j_call: TRBJ1-6

cdr3_aa: ASSLERGYRGEAF
v_call: TRBV7-9
j_call: TRBJ1-1

cdr3_aa: ASSWGDRYTEAF
v_call: TRBV5-8
j_call: TRBJ1-1

cdr3_aa: SASTEGGGTYGYT
v_call: TRBV20-1
j_call: TRBJ1-2

cdr3_aa: ASSPGQINEKLF
v_call: TRBV18
j_call: TRBJ1-4

cdr3_aa: ASSFTTGGYT
v_call: TRBV7-2
j_call: TRBJ1-2

cdr3_aa: ASSSQLAGEPDTQY
v_call: TRBV18
j_call: TRBJ2-3

cdr3_aa: ASSQSSSGNEKLF
v_call: TRBV3-1/TRBV3-2
j_call: TRBJ1-4

cdr3_aa: AISVSDRVDTEAF
v_call: TRBV10-3
j_call: TRBJ1-1

cdr3_aa: ASSFQSGRAADTQY
v_call: TRBV9
j_call: TRBJ2-3

cdr3_aa: ASSQSEGNRNGYT
v_call: TRBV3-1/TRBV3-2
j_call: TRBJ1-2

cdr3_aa: ASSIADRGYEQY
v_call: TRBV19
j_call: TRBJ2-7

cdr3_aa: ASSLSTDTNYGYT
v_call: TRBV9
j_call: TRBJ1-2

cdr3_aa: ATSRKRGYNEQF
v_call: TRBV15
j_call: TRBJ2-1

cdr3_aa: ASSFWVASGETQY
v_call: TRBV7-9
j_call: TRBJ2-5

cdr3_aa: STAGTSGSEQF
v_call: TRBV29-1
j_call: TRBJ2-1

cdr3_aa: ASSLGQGSQPQH
v_call: TRBV3-1/TRBV3-2
j_call: TRBJ1-5

cdr3_aa: ASSQVGGRPGDYGYT
v_call: TRBV14
j_call: TRBJ1-2

cdr3_aa: ASSQVGTGISGANVLT
v_call: TRBV14
j_call: TRBJ2-6

cdr3_aa: ATSRENPGKTYEQY
v_call: TRBV15
j_call: TRBJ2-7

cdr3_aa: ASSDGREGQDTQY
v_call: TRBV10-1
j_call: TRBJ2-3

cdr3_aa: ASSQGLAGGEQY
v_call: TRBV7-9
j_call: TRBJ2-7

cdr3_aa: ASSQDLGAEKLF
v_call: TRBV3-1/TRBV3-2
j_call: TRBJ1-4

cdr3_aa: ASSTQGSTDTQY
v_call: TRBV11-3
j_call: TRBJ2-3

cdr3_aa: ASSIGQGVMYQETQY
v_call: TRBV19
j_call: TRBJ2-5

cdr3_aa: ASGFGTSDSPLH
v_call: TRBV7-9
j_call: TRBJ1-6

cdr3_aa: ASSLDRARSYEQY
v_call: TRBV7-2
j_call: TRBJ2-7

cdr3_aa: ASSYGGEGYT
v_call: TRBV6-6
j_call: TRBJ1-2

cdr3_aa: ASSEARFYGYT
v_call: TRBV25-1
j_call: TRBJ1-2

cdr3_aa: ASSEYRGRTEAF
v_call: TRBV6-1
j_call: TRBJ1-1

cdr3_aa: ASSPRLAGGPYQETQY
v_call: TRBV5-4
j_call: TRBJ2-5

cdr3_aa: ASSHQGRKFNEKLF
v_call: TRBV4-1
j_call: TRBJ1-4

cdr3_aa: ASLGTGSGPQH
v_call: TRBV18
j_call: TRBJ1-5

cdr3_aa: ASSPTSIVAAYEQY
v_call: TRBV18
j_call: TRBJ2-7

cdr3_aa: ASSFRQTGLEQY
v_call: TRBV27
j_call: TRBJ2-7

cdr3_aa: ASSPSSAGRTEAF
v_call: TRBV7-9
j_call: TRBJ1-1

cdr3_aa: ASSQGGGRNSYEQY
v_call: TRBV4-1
j_call: TRBJ2-7

cdr3_aa: ASSAPSSAGGGQPQH
v_call: TRBV10-2
j_call: TRBJ1-5

cdr3_aa: ASSPSGNTGELF
v_call: TRBV4-3
j_call: TRBJ2-2

cdr3_aa: ATSDPGQGGLAGVGEQF
v_call: TRBV24-1
j_call: TRBJ2-1

cdr3_aa: SVGSDIGYT
v_call: TRBV29-1
j_call: TRBJ1-2

cdr3_aa: ASSVERDSPTGELF
v_call: TRBV9
j_call: TRBJ2-2